This T cell receptor (beta chain) stems from a study of blood T cells in healthy people across ages. Germline V gene sequence: CDR1 DFQATT, CDR2 SNEGSKA (reference sequence). The CDR3 has 14 amino acids. Unmatched junction bases numbered 10, after V lost 6 bases and J lost 4 bases. The study's findings and limits: Naive CD4+ cell counts and diversity both ran higher in long-lived than in aged donors. The fall in TCR beta diversity per million T cells was roughly linear with age.

A remark on this clonotype: Its specificity is unknown.

A second PCR of about 7 to 12 cycles used a sample-barcoded 5' primer and a J-beta primer mix. TCRdb fed the 5' RACE reads into MiXCR, producing one record per CDR3 protein. The sample has 600,000 to 850,000 distinct CDR3 sequences; roughly 44% are singletons. The sample comprised blood. The sequence came from a woman between 55 and 75 years old in good health. The rearrangement links TRBV20-1 to TRBJ2-5; TRBD2 matches 8 bases. The CDR3 DNA is TGCAGTGCCGTCGTTTCTAGCGGGCTAGAGACCCAGTACTTC. This translates into CSAVVSSGLETQYF.